Below are 11 T cell receptor beta chains sequenced from a single sample in a study of blood T cell repertoires in COVID-19. The assay was immunoSEQ multiplex PCR, and TCRdb's table has in-frame clones only and misses some. Of under 250,000 clones listed, roughly 88% are singletons. Sequencing was done on a sample of peripheral blood. These receptors were collected from a human donor in a cohort sampled during active COVID-19.

This chain connects TRBV7-9 to TRBJ1-5; TRBD1 aligns across 8 bases. There are 17 residues in the CDR3. J was trimmed by 5 bases and V by 1 base; bases with no gene match: 10. CDR1 and CDR2 from the germline V gene are SEHNR and FQNEAQ (reference sequence). CDR3 sequence reads: CASSLDPSQGGDQPQHF. DNA for the CDR3: TGTGCCAGCAGCTTAGATCCATCACAGGGGGGCGATCAGCCCCAGCATTTT.

This chain uses TRBV7-9 with TRBJ2-3; TRBD2 matches 7 bases. Trimming cost V 4 bases and J 3 bases; bases outside gene matches: 13. CDR1 is SEHNR and CDR2 is FQNEAQ in the germline V gene (reference sequence). The CDR3 is made up of 17 amino acids. In DNA form, the CDR3 reads TGTGCCAGCAGCTCCCCTTGGGTAGCGGGTTTGACAGATACGCAGTATTTT. This gives the protein CASSSPWVAGLTDTQYF.

The rearrangement links TRBV12-3 or TRBV12-4 to TRBJ2-3, with D unresolved. V was shortened by 3 bases and J by 7 bases, with 5 bases between the two germline ends. This CDR3 is built from 11 residues. The CDR3, as DNA: TGTGCCAGCAGTTTTACTAATACGCAGTATTTT. Protein product: CASSFTNTQYF.

The chain is built from TRBV6-2 or TRBV6-3 and TRBJ1-1, with a possible D match to TRBD1 (6 bases). The germline V and J ends were trimmed by 4 bases and 7 bases, with 10 bases remaining between them. The V gene's germline CDR1 is MNHEY and CDR2 SVGEGT. There are 12 residues in the CDR3. The CDR3 sequence: CASSWAGDEAFF. In DNA, the CDR3 is TGTGCCAGCAGTTGGGCAGGGGATGAAGCTTTCTTT.

This chain connects TRBV11-2 to TRBJ2-7, with 8 positions matching TRBD1. V shed 3 bases and J 0 bases; nucleotides not matched to a gene: 4. The CDR3 totals 15 residues. Germline V gene data show CDR1 as SGHAT and CDR2 as FQNNGV. CDR3 region: CASSFGQGYSYEQYF. DNA for the CDR3: TGTGCCAGCAGCTTCGGACAGGGTTACTCCTACGAGCAGTACTTC.

The chain joins TRBV5-4 to TRBJ2-3, with 9 positions matching TRBD1. There are 17 residues in the CDR3. The germline CDR1 and CDR2 sequences are SGHNT and YYREEE (reference sequence). The junction had 7 bases not matched to a gene; V was cut back by 0 bases and J by 2 bases. The CDR3 bases are TGTGCCAGCAGCTTGGAACCCGACAGGGGGATCACAGATACGCAGTATTTT. It specifies CASSLEPDRGITDTQYF.

This rearrangement joins TRBV28 to TRBJ2-7; a weak D match, TRBD2 (6 bases). Germline CDR1 is MDHEN and CDR2 is SYDVKM. The CDR3 spans 15 residues. Trimming cost V 1 base and J 1 base, with 11 bases left between them. The CDR3 protein is CASSLSAGLSYEQYF. The CDR3 DNA is TGTGCCAGCAGTTTATCCGCAGGACTATCCTACGAGCAGTACTTC.

The rearrangement uses TRBV10-3 and TRBJ1-1, with 10 bases fitting TRBD1. The CDR3 is 16 residues long. After removal of 0 bases from V and 4 bases from J, the junction contained 5 bases not matched to a gene. Germline V gene data show CDR1 as ENHRY and CDR2 as SYGVKD. As DNA, the CDR3 is TGTGCCATCAGTGAGTCCCTCGGGACAGGGGCCACTGAAGCTTTCTTT. This codes for CAISESLGTGATEAFF.

This clone has at least ten counts. This chain uses TRBV15 with TRBJ2-5; 8 nucleotides agree with TRBD2. The CDR3 has 15 amino acids. After removal of 4 bases from V and 2 bases from J, the junction contained 6 bases not matched to a gene. CDR1 LNHNV and CDR2 YYDKDF come from the germline V gene (reference sequence). The CDR3 region has the DNA TGTGCCACCAGCAACACCGGGGGGGGACAAGAGACCCAGTACTTC. Translation gives CATSNTGGGQETQYF.

The chain has TRBV3-1 (or the pseudogene TRBV3-2) and TRBJ1-5; TRBD1 matches 10 bases. V shed 1 base and J 7 bases; nucleotides not matched to a gene: 4. The CDR3 contains 15 residues. Per the germline V gene, CDR1 is LGHDT and CDR2 is YNNKEL (reference sequence). CDR3 in amino acids: CASSQGQGAWQPQHF. CDR3 coding DNA: TGTGCCAGCAGCCAAGGACAGGGGGCTTGGCAGCCCCAGCATTTT.

This sequence joins TRBV5-1 and TRBJ2-7; D is undetermined. CDR1 is SGHRS and CDR2 is YFSETQ in the germline V gene. The V gene lost 4 bases and the J gene lost 2 bases, with 13 bases spanning the gap. This CDR3 spans 14 amino acids. In DNA, the CDR3 is TGCGCCAGCAGCCCAGACACCAACGCCTACGAGCAGTACTTC. Protein: CASSPDTNAYEQYF.